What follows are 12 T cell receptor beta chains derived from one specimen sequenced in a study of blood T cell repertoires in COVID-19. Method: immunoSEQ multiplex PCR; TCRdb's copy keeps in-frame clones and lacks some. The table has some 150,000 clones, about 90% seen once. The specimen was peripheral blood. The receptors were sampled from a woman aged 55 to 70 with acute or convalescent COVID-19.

The CDR3 nucleotides read TGCGCCAGCAGCTTGGGACAGGGGGCTTCTGGAAACACCATATATTTT. Translating gives CASSLGQGASGNTIYF. The chain links TRBV5-1 to TRBJ1-3; the match to TRBD1 covers 10 bases. The CDR3 has 16 amino acids. The trim removed 0 bases at V and 1 base at J, leaving 1 base unmatched. In germline, CDR1 is SGHRS, CDR2 YFSETQ.

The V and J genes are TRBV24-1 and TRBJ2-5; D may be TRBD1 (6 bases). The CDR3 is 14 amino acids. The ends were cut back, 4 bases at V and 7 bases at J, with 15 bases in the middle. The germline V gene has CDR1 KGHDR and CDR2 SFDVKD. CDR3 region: CATSELDRSGTQYF. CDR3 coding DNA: TGTGCCACCAGTGAACTAGACAGGTCAGGGACCCAGTACTTC.

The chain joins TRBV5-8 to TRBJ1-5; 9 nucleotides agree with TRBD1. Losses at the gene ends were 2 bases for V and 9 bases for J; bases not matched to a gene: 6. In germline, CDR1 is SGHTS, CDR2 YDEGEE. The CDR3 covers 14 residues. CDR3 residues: CASSLGQGWLPQHF. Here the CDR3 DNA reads TGTGCCAGCAGCTTAGGACAGGGGTGGCTGCCCCAGCATTTT. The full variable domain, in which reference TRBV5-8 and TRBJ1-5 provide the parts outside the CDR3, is EAGVTQSPTHLIKTRGQQATLRCSPISGHTSVYWYQQALGLGLQFLLWYDEGEERNRGNFPPRFSGRQFPNYSSELNVNALELEDSALYLCASSLGQGWLPQHFGDGTRLSIL.

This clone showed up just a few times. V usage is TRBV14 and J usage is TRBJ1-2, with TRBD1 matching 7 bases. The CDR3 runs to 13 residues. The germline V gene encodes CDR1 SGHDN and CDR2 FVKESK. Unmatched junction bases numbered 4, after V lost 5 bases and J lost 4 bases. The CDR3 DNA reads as TGTGCCAGCAGCGACAGGGCCTCCTATGGCTACACCTTC. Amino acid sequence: CASSDRASYGYTF.

The CDR3 spells CASSLAAEYTGELFF. The DNA for the CDR3 is TGTGCCAGCAGCTTAGCGGCAGAATACACCGGGGAGCTGTTTTTT. V and J are TRBV7-2 and TRBJ2-2, with D unresolved. Trimming stripped 0 bases from V and 3 bases from J, with 8 bases between. The CDR3 is 15 amino acids. Germline V gene lookup returns CDR1 SGHTA and CDR2 FQGNSA.

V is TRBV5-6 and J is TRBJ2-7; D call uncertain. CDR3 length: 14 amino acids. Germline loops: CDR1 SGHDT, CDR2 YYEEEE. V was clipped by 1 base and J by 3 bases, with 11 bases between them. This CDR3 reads CASSLTAVYYEQYF. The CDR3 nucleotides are TGTGCCAGCAGCTTGACAGCAGTTTACTACGAGCAGTACTTC.

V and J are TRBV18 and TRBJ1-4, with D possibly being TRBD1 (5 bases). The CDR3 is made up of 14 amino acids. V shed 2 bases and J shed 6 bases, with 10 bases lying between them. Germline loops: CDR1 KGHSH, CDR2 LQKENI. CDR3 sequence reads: CASSPGARDEKLFF. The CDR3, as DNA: TGTGCCAGCTCACCAGGGGCCCGGGATGAAAAACTGTTTTTT.

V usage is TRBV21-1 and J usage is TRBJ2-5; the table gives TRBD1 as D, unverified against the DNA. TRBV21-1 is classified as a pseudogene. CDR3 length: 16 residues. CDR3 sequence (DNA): TGTGCCAGCAGCAAAGAGAAGACAGGGGATGGGGAGACCCAGTACTTC. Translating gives CASSKEKTGDGETQYF.

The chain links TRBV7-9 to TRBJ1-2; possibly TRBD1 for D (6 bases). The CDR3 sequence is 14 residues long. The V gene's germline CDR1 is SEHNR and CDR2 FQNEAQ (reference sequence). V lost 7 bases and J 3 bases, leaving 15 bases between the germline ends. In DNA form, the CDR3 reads TGTGCCAGCACCAAGGGGGAGGGACACTATGGCTACACCTTC. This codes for CASTKGEGHYGYTF.

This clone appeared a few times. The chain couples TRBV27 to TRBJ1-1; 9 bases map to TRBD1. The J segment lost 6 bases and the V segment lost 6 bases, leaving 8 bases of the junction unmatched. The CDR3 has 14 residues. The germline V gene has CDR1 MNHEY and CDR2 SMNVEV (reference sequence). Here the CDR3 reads CASRPGQGFSEAFF. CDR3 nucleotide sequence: TGTGCCAGCAGGCCGGGACAGGGTTTCTCTGAAGCTTTCTTT.

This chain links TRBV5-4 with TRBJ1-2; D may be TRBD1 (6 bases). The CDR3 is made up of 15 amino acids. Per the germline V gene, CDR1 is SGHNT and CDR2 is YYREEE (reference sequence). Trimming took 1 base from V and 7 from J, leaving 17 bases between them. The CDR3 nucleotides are TGTGCCAGCAGCTTGAAGAGTGGGGGGGCGGGTGGCTACACCTTC. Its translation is CASSLKSGGAGGYTF.

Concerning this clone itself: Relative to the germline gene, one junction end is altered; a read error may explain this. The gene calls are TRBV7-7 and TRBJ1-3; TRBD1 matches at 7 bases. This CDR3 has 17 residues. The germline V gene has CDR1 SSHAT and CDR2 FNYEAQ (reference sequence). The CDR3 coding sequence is TGTGCTAGCAGCTTAGATCTGTTCGAGGGGGCAAGGGGCACCATATATTTT. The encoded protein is CASSLDLFEGARGTIYF.